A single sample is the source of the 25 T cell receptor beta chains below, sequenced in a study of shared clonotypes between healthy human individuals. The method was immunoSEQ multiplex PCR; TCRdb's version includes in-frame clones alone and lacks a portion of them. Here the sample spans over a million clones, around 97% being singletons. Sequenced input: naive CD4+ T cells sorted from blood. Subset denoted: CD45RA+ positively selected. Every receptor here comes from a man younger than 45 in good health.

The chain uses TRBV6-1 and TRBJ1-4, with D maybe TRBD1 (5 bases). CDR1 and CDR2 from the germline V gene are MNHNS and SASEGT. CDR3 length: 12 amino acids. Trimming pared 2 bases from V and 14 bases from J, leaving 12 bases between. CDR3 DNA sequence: TGTGCCAGCAGTGAAACGTGGGGGGACCTGTTTTTT. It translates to CASSETWGDLFF.

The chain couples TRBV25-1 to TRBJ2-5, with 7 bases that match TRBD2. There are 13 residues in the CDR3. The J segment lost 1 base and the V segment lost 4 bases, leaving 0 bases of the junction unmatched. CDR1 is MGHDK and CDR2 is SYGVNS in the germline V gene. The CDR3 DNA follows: TGTGCCAGCAGTGTAGCGGGCCAAGAGACCCAGTACTTC. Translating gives CASSVAGQETQYF.

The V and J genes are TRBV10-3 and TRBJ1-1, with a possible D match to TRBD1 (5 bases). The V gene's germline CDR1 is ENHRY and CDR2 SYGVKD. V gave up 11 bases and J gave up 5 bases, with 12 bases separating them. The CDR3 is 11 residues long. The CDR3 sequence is CASRVATEAFF. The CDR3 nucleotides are TGTGCCTCCAGGGTTGCGACTGAAGCTTTCTTT.

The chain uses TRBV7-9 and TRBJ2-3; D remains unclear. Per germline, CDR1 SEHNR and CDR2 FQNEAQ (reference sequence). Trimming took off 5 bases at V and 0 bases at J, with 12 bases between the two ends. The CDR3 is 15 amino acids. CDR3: CASSPRVTSTDTQYF. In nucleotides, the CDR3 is TGTGCCAGCAGCCCTCGGGTGACTAGCACAGATACGCAGTATTTT.

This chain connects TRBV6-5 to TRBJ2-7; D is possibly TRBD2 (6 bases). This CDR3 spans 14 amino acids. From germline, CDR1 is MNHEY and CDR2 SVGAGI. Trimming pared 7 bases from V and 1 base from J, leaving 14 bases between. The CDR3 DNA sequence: TGTGCCAGCACCCGGATGGGGAGGTCCTACGAGCAGTACTTC. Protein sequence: CASTRMGRSYEQYF.

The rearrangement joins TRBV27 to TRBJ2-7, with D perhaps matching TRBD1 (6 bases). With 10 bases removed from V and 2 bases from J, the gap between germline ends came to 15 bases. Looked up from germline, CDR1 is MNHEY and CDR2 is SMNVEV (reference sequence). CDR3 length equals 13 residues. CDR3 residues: CATATGNTYEQYF. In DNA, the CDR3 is TGTGCCACCGCAACAGGGAACACCTACGAGCAGTACTTC.

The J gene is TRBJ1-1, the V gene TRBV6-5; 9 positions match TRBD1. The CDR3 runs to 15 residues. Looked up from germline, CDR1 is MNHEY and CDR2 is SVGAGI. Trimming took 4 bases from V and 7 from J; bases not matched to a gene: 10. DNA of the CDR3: TGTGCCAGCAGTTGGGGGACAGGGCTAACTCTTGAAGCTTTCTTT. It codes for CASSWGTGLTLEAFF.

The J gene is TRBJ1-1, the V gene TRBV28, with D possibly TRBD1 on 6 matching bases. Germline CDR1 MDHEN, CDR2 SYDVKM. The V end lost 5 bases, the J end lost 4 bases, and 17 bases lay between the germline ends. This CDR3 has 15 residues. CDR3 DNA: TGTGCCAGCAGTAGCCCTACAGGGTCTGGCACTGAAGCTTTCTTT. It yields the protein CASSSPTGSGTEAFF.

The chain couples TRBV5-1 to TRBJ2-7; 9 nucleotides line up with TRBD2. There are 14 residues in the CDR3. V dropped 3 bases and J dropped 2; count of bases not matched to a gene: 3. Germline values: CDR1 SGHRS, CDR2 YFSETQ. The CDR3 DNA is TGCGCCAGCAGCTGGCTAGCGGGACCCTACGAGCAGTACTTC. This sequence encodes CASSWLAGPYEQYF.

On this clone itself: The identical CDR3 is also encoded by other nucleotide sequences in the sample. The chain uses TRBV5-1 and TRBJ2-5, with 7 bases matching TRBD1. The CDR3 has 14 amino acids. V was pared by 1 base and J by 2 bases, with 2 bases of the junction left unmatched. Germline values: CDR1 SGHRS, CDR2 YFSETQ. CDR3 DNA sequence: TGCGCCAGCAGCTTGCCGGGACAGCAAGAGACCCAGTACTTC. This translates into CASSLPGQQETQYF.

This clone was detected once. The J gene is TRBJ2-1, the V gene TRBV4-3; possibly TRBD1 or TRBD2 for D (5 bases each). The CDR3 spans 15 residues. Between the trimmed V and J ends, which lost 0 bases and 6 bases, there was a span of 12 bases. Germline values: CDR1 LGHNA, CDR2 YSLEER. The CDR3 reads CASSQDEGTVNEQFF. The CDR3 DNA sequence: TGCGCCAGCAGCCAAGATGAGGGGACGGTCAATGAGCAGTTCTTC.

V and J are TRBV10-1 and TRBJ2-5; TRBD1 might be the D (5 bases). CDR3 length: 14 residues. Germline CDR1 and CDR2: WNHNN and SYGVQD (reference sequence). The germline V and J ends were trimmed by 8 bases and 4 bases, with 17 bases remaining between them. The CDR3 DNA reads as TGCGCCAGCTCATCCGACAGACGGCGAGAGACCCAGTACTTC. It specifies CASSSDRRRETQYF.

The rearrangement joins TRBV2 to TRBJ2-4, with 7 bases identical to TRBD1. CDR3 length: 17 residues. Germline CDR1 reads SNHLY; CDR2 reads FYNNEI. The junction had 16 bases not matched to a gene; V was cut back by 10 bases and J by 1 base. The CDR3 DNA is TGTGCCACTCAACCGGGACAGACAAGCTGGGCCAAAAACATTCAGTACTTC. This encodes CATQPGQTSWAKNIQYF.

The CDR3 spells CASSPWTSGTDTQYF. In DNA form, the CDR3 reads TGTGCCAGCAGCCCTTGGACTAGCGGGACAGATACGCAGTATTTT. The chain is built from TRBV9 and TRBJ2-3; 11 bases agree with TRBD2. V lost 4 bases to trimming and J lost 3 bases; unmatched junction nucleotides: 4. Germline V gene lookup returns CDR1 SGDLS and CDR2 YYNGEE. This CDR3 contains 15 residues. Complete variable domain (other parts from reference TRBV9 and TRBJ2-3): DSGVTQTPKHLITATGQRVTLRCSPRSGDLSVYWYQQSLDQGLQFLIQYYNGEERAKGNILERFSAQQFPDLHSELNLSSLELGDSALYFCASSPWTSGTDTQYFGPGTRLTVL.

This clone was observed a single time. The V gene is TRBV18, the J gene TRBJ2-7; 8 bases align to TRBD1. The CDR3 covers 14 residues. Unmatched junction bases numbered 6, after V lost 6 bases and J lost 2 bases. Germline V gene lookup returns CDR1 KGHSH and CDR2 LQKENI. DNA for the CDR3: TGTGCCAGCTCGTCCGACAGGGGTGCCTACGAGCAGTACTTC. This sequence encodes CASSSDRGAYEQYF.

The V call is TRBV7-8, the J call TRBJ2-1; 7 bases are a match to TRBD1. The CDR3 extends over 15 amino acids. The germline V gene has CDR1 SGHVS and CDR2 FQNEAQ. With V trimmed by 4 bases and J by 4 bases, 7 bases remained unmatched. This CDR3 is CASSSRDSLYNEQFF. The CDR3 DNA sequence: TGTGCCAGCAGCTCCCGGGACAGCCTGTACAATGAGCAGTTCTTC.

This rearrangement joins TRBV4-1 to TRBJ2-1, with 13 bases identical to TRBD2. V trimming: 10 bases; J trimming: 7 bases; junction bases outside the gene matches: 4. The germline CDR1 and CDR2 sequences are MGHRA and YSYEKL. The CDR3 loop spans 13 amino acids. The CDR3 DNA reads TGCGCCACACTAGCGGGAGGGCGGAATGAGCAGTTCTTC. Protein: CATLAGGRNEQFF.

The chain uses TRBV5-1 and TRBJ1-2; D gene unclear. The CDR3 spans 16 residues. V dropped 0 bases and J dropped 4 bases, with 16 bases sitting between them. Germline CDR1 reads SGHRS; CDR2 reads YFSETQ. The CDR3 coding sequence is TGCGCCAGCAGCTTGGCCCCGGCAGGAACCGGCTATGGCTACACCTTC. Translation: CASSLAPAGTGYGYTF.

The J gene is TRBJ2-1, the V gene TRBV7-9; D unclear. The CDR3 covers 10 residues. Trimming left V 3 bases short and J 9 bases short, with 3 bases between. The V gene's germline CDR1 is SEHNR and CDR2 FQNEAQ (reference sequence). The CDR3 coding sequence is TGTGCCAGCAGCTTTACTGAGCAGTTCTTC. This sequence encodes CASSFTEQFF.

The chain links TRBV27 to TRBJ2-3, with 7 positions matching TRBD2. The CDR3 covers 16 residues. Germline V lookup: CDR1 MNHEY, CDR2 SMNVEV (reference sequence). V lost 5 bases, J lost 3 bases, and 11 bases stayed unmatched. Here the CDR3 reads CASSPWEGGTTDTQYF. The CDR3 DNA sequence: TGTGCCAGCAGTCCGTGGGAGGGCGGGACGACAGATACGCAGTATTTT.

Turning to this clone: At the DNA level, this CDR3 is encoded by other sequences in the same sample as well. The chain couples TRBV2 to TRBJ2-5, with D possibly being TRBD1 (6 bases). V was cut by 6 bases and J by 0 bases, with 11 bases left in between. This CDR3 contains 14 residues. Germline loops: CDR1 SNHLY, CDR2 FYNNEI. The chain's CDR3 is CASSDGQYQETQYF. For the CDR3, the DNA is TGTGCCAGCAGCGACGGACAGTACCAAGAGACCCAGTACTTC.

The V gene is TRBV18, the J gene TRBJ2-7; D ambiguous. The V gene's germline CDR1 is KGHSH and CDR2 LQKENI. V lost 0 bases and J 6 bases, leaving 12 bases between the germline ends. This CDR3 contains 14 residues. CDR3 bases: TGTGCCAGCTCACCACCGGAGCAGTTCCTCGAGCAGTACTTC. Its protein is CASSPPEQFLEQYF.

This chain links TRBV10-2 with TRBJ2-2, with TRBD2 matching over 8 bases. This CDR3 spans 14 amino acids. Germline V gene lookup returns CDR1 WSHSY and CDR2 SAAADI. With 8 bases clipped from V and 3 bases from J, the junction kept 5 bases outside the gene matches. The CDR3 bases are TGCGCCAGCGGAGCGGGAGTTGACACCGGGGAGCTGTTTTTT. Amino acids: CASGAGVDTGELFF.

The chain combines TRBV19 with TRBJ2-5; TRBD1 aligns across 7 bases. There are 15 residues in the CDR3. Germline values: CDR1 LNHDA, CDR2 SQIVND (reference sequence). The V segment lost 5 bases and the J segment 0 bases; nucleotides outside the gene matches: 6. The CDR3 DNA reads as TGTGCCAGTAGTGCCGGGACAGAGTACCAAGAGACCCAGTACTTC. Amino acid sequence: CASSAGTEYQETQYF. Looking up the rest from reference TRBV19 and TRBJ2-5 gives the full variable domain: DGGITQSPKYLFRKEGQNVTLSCEQNLNHDAMYWYRQDPGQGLRLIYYSQIVNDFQKGDIAEGYSVSREKKESFPLTVTSAQKNPTAFYLCASSAGTEYQETQYFGPGTRLLVL.

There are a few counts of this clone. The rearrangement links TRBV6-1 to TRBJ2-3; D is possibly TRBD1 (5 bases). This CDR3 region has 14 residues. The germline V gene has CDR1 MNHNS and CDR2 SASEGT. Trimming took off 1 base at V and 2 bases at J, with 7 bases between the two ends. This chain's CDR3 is CASSEGQFTDTQYF. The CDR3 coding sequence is TGTGCCAGCAGTGAAGGACAGTTCACAGATACGCAGTATTTT.